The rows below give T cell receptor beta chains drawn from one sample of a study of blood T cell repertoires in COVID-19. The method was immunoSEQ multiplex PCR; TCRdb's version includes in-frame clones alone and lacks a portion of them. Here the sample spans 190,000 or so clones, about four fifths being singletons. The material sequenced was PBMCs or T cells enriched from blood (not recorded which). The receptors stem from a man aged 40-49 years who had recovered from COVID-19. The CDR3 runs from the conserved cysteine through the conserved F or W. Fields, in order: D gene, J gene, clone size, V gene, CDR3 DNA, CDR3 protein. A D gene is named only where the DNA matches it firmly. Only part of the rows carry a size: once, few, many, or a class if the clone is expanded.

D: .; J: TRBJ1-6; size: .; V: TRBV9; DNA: TGTGCCAGCAGCGTAGGGGGGCAGGGTTTAGCACCCCTCCACTTT; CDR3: CASSVGGQGLAPLHF
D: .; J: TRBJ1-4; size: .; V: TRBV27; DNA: TGTGCCAGCAGTTCTGACGCGGCCGCAAATGAAAAACTGTTTTTT; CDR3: CASSSDAAANEKLFF
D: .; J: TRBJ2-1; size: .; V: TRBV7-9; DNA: TGTGCCAGCAGCTTAGTGGTTGGCTCCCCAGCCTACAATGAGCAGTTCTTC; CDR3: CASSLVVGSPAYNEQFF
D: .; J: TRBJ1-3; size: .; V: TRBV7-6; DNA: TGTGCCAGCAGCTTGCAGGGGAGTCCATCTGGAAACACCATATATTTT; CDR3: CASSLQGSPSGNTIYF
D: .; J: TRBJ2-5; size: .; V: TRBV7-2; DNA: TGTGCCAGCAGCTTAGCGCACAATCAAGAGACCCAGTACTTC; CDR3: CASSLAHNQETQYF
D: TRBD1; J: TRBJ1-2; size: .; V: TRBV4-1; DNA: TGCGCCAGCAGCCAAAAACCGACAGGGACATATGGCTACACCTTC; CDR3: CASSQKPTGTYGYTF
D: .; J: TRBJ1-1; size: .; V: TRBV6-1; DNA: TGTGCCAGCAGTGAATTCGGCGGGAACACTGAAGCTTTCTTT; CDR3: CASSEFGGNTEAFF
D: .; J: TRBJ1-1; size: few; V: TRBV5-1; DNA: TGCGCCAGCAGCTTGGCCCCTGTTGCGGGGACTGAAGCTTTCTTT; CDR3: CASSLAPVAGTEAFF
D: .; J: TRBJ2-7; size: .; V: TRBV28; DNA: TGTGCCAGCAGCACAGGGTCTAAGTACGAGCAGTACTTC; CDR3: CASSTGSKYEQYF
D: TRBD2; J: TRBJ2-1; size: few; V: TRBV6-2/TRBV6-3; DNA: TGTGCCAGCAGTTCCCCGGGACTAGCGGTGGGGGGGCCTGAGCAGTTCTTC; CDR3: CASSSPGLAVGGPEQFF
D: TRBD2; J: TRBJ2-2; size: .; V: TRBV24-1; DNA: TGTGCCACCAGTGACCCACTAGCGGTCGGGGAGCTGTTTTTT; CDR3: CATSDPLAVGELFF
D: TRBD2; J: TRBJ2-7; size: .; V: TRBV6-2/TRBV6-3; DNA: TGTGCCAGCAGTTCCCCCCCCGCGGGAGGACCCTACGAGCAGTACTTC; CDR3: CASSSPPAGGPYEQYF
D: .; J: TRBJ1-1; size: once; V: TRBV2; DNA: TGTGCCAGCACCGAGGGGGGGGGCTATCGCACTGAAGCTTTCTTT; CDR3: CASTEGGGYRTEAFF
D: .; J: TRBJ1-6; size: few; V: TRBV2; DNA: TGTGCCAGCAGGAGAGATCCCGGGGGAGCGAATTCACCCCTCCACTTT; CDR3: CASRRDPGGANSPLHF
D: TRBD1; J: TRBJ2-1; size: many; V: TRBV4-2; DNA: TGTGCCAGCCTCCCAGGGACAGGGGATTACAATGAGCAGTTCTTC; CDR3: CASLPGTGDYNEQFF
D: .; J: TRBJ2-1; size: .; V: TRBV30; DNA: TGTGCCTGGAGTGTACCTGCTAGCTACAATGAGCAGTTCTTC; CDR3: CAWSVPASYNEQFF